The 18 T cell receptor beta chains presented below share a single source sample, sequenced in a study of T cell repertoires in cytomegalovirus infection. The antigens for these receptors are not known. TCRdb analysed the reads with MiXCR anew, one entry per CDR3 protein. The table lists about 570,000 distinct CDR3 sequences, 40% of them singletons. The sample here was cultured PBMCs, taken from culture after CMV antigen stimulation. The receptors here all came from a human donor in good health (CMV status not recorded). Some clones in this sample may be carry-over from other donors' samples.

The V and J genes are TRBV6-1 and TRBJ1-2; D unclear. The CDR3 runs 13 residues. Looked up from germline, CDR1 is MNHNS and CDR2 is SASEGT. With 5 bases removed from V and 5 bases from J, the gap between germline ends came to 12 bases. The chain's CDR3 is CASSYSTAYGYTF. The CDR3 nucleotides read TGTGCCAGCAGTTATAGCACAGCTTATGGCTACACCTTC.

The genes are TRBV7-9 and TRBJ2-1; 8 bases align to TRBD2. V gave up 2 bases and J gave up 1 base; unmatched junction bases: 7. The CDR3 is 17 amino acids. CDR1 and CDR2 (germline): SEHNR, FQNEAQ (reference sequence). The CDR3 spells CASSLSGSGTSYNEQFF. The CDR3 region has the DNA TGTGCCAGCAGCTTATCAGGTAGCGGGACATCCTACAATGAGCAGTTCTTC.

This clonotype was detected a few times. The genes are TRBV12-3 or TRBV12-4 and TRBJ1-1; weak D call: TRBD1 (6 bases). The CDR3 runs 14 residues. Trimming stripped 5 bases from V and 3 bases from J, with 13 bases between. The chain's CDR3 is CASSRRTDHTEAFF. The CDR3 region has the DNA TGTGCCAGCAGTCGGAGGACAGACCACACTGAAGCTTTCTTT.

The rearrangement links TRBV7-9 to TRBJ1-1, with 7 bases matching TRBD1. With V trimmed by 5 bases and J by 0 bases, 9 bases remained unmatched. Per germline, CDR1 SEHNR and CDR2 FQNEAQ (reference sequence). This CDR3 region has 16 residues. In DNA form, the CDR3 reads TGTGCCAGCAGCCCACCGGGACAGATAATGAACACTGAAGCTTTCTTT. Its protein product is CASSPPGQIMNTEAFF.

This clonotype was observed a handful of times. The chain has TRBV7-2 and TRBJ1-2; perhaps TRBD1 as D (6 bases). CDR3 size: 15 residues. In germline, CDR1 is SGHTA, CDR2 FQGNSA. V dropped 1 base and J dropped 5 bases, with 14 bases sitting between them. The CDR3, as DNA: TGTGCCAGCAGCTTAGTGGCGGGGGCTGGGTATGGCTACACCTTC. Protein: CASSLVAGAGYGYTF. Based on the CDR3 plus reference TRBV7-2 and TRBJ1-2, the full variable domain is GAGVSQSPSNKVTEKGKDVELRCDPISGHTALYWYRQSLGQGLEFLIYFQGNSAPDKSGLPSDRFSAERTGGSVSTLTIQRTQQEDSAVYLCASSLVAGAGYGYTFGSGTRLTVV.

This clonotype was detected many times. CDR3 loop: CASREQGARGYNEQFF. In DNA form, the CDR3 reads TGTGCCAGCAGGGAACAGGGGGCGCGGGGATACAATGAGCAGTTCTTC. The chain couples TRBV7-2 to TRBJ2-1; 9 positions match TRBD1. CDR1 and CDR2 from the germline V gene are SGHTA and FQGNSA. The CDR3 extends over 16 amino acids. V dropped 6 bases and J dropped 4; count of bases not matched to a gene: 10.

The V call is TRBV7-2, the J call TRBJ1-2; 10 bases map to TRBD1. In germline, CDR1 is SGHTA, CDR2 FQGNSA. V shed 5 bases, J shed 2 bases, and the junction held 8 bases outside the gene matches. The CDR3 sequence is 16 residues long. CDR3 loop: CASSNGTGEMNYGYTF. The DNA for the CDR3 is TGTGCCAGCAGCAATGGGACAGGGGAAATGAACTATGGCTACACCTTC.

This clonotype was seen only a few times. V gene TRBV10-3 combines with J gene TRBJ2-5; D possibly matches TRBD1 or TRBD2 (5 bases each). V lost 6 bases to trimming and J lost 5 bases, with 16 bases between them. The germline CDR1 and CDR2 sequences are ENHRY and SYGVKD. This CDR3 is built from 14 residues. The CDR3 loop is CAISRDPGPETQYF. Written as DNA, the CDR3 is TGTGCCATCAGCCGCGATCCGGGGCCGGAGACCCAGTACTTC.

The chain carries TRBV5-1 and TRBJ2-3, with D tentatively TRBD2 (5 bases). V lost 3 bases, J lost 2 bases, and 13 bases lay in between. CDR1 is SGHRS, CDR2 YFSETQ, per germline. CDR3 length: 15 residues. The CDR3 sequence is CASSWTTDFTDTQYF. CDR3 in DNA: TGCGCCAGCAGCTGGACGACGGACTTCACAGATACGCAGTATTTT.

The count of this clonotype is one. The V gene is TRBV7-2, the J gene TRBJ2-5; possibly TRBD1 for D (6 bases). CDR1 is SGHTA, CDR2 FQGNSA, per germline. The V and J ends lost 7 bases and 6 bases respectively, with 18 bases between them. CDR3 length: 14 amino acids. CDR3 sequence: CASTVDSQRKTQYF. CDR3 in DNA: TGTGCCAGCACTGTGGACAGTCAACGTAAGACCCAGTACTTC.

This clonotype was recorded a few times. The rearrangement uses TRBV6-2 or TRBV6-3 and TRBJ2-7; unclear D gene. V lost 2 bases and J lost 6, with 8 bases in between. Germline assignment: CDR1 MNHEY and CDR2 SVGEGT. This CDR3 is 12 amino acids long. The CDR3 DNA is TGTGCCAGCAGTTACAGTTGGACCGAGCAGTACTTC. Amino acid sequence: CASSYSWTEQYF.

The chain uses TRBV18 and TRBJ2-5, with 10 positions matching TRBD1. Germline CDR1 is KGHSH and CDR2 is LQKENI. With V trimmed by 6 bases and J by 4 bases, 17 bases remained unmatched. CDR3 length: 18 residues. The CDR3 here is CASSEISGTGAVGETQYF. The CDR3 DNA is TGTGCCAGCTCGGAAATTTCCGGGACAGGGGCCGTGGGAGAGACCCAGTACTTC.

This clonotype was seen more than once but under ten times. This sequence joins TRBV4-1 and TRBJ2-3; D could derive from TRBD1 or TRBD2 (7 bases each). This CDR3 comprises 15 residues. Germline values: CDR1 MGHRA, CDR2 YSYEKL. Trimming removed 4 bases from V and 2 bases from J, with 13 bases in between. The CDR3 DNA reads TGCGCCAGCAGCCCAGCGGGACAGACCACAGATACGCAGTATTTT. It codes for CASSPAGQTTDTQYF.

This clonotype was recorded at least ten times. The V call is TRBV7-2, the J call TRBJ1-2, with no clear D. Germline V lookup: CDR1 SGHTA, CDR2 FQGNSA. The CDR3 runs to 13 residues. The ends were cut back, 4 bases at V and 1 base at J, with 7 bases in the middle. CDR3 in DNA: TGTGCCAGCAGCTCCTCCCATAACTATGGCTACACCTTC. Translating it yields CASSSSHNYGYTF.

The CDR3 DNA reads as TGTGCCAGCAGCTCTAGCGACGGATACCTAGCCAAAAACATTCAGTACTTC. Its protein is CASSSSDGYLAKNIQYF. The chain employs TRBV7-9 and TRBJ2-4, with TRBD2 as a possible D gene (6 bases). Germline V lookup: CDR1 SEHNR, CDR2 FQNEAQ (reference sequence). This CDR3 has 17 amino acids. V shed 4 bases and J shed 0 bases, with 16 bases lying between them.

The rearrangement links TRBV5-4 to TRBJ2-3; possible D gene TRBD1, 6 bases. Germline V lookup: CDR1 SGHNT, CDR2 YYREEE (reference sequence). Trimming took off 3 bases at V and 0 bases at J, with 14 bases between the two ends. The CDR3 is 16 amino acids. CDR3 residues: CASSSGQIQSTDTQYF. DNA for the CDR3: TGTGCCAGCAGCTCCGGACAGATTCAAAGCACAGATACGCAGTATTTT.

The sample holds a few counts of this clonotype. The rearrangement links TRBV6-1 to TRBJ2-5, with 9 bases lining up with TRBD1. CDR3 length equals 16 residues. V was clipped by 1 base and J by 4 bases; unmatched bases: 7. Germline CDR1 is MNHNS and CDR2 is SASEGT. CDR3 loop: CASSEVFTGGAETQYF. The CDR3 DNA reads as TGTGCCAGCAGTGAAGTTTTCACAGGGGGCGCAGAGACCCAGTACTTC.

The gene calls are TRBV10-3 and TRBJ1-5; 8 bases are shared with TRBD1. V dropped 3 bases and J dropped 1; count of bases not matched to a gene: 5. The CDR3 totals 16 residues. Germline-derived CDR1 and CDR2 are ENHRY and SYGVKD. The CDR3 DNA follows: TGTGCCATCAGTGACCAGGGGGCGCAGAGCAATCAGCCCCAGCATTTT. It encodes CAISDQGAQSNQPQHF.